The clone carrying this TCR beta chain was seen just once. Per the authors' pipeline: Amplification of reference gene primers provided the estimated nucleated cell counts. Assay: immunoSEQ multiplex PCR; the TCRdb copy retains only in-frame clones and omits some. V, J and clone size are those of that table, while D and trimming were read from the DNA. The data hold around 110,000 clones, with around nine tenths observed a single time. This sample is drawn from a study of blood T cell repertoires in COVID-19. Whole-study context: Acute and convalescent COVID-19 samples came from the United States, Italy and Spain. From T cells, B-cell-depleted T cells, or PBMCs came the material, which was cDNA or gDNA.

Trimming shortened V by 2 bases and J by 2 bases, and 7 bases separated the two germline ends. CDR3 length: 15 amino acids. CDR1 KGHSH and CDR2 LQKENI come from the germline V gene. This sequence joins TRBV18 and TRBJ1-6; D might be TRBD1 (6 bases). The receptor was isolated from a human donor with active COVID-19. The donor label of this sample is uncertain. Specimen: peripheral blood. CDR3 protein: CASSPGGPYNSPLHF. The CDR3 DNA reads TGTGCCAGCTCACCAGGGGGCCCCTATAATTCACCCCTCCACTTT.